Following are 2 T cell receptor beta chains from one sample sequenced in a study of shared clonotypes between healthy human individuals. The protocol was immunoSEQ multiplex PCR, while the TCRdb copy is restricted to in-frame clones and leaves out a portion. Of approximately 440,000 clones in the sample, roughly three quarters were seen once. The material sequenced was PBMCs. These receptors all come from a woman between 40 and 50 years old in good health. Some clones in this sample may be carry-over from other donors' samples.

The V and J genes are TRBV5-1 and TRBJ1-5; tentatively, D is TRBD1 (6 bases). This CDR3 contains 15 residues. Germline CDR1 SGHRS, CDR2 YFSETQ. V shed 0 bases and J shed 5 bases, with 12 bases lying between them. The CDR3 DNA is TGCGCCAGCAGCTTGGCGTTGGGGGCCGATCAGCCCCAGCATTTT. Translation gives CASSLALGADQPQHF.

V gene TRBV25-1 combines with J gene TRBJ2-7; 11 bases line up with TRBD2. J was trimmed by 0 bases and V by 4 bases; bases with no gene match: 2. Germline lookup yields CDR1 MGHDK and CDR2 SYGVNS. The CDR3 runs to 15 residues. The CDR3 is CASSAGLADSYEQYF. CDR3 coding DNA: TGTGCCAGCAGTGCGGGACTAGCGGACTCCTACGAGCAGTACTTC.